Presented here are 23 T cell receptor beta chains from one specimen sequenced in a study of cytomegalovirus exposure and HLA in healthy donors. 60 Vbeta and 13 Jbeta primers were used in PCR. Sequencing was performed with immunoSEQ multiplex PCR; in TCRdb, only in-frame clones are kept and a portion is missing. The profile shows some 120,000 clones, around three quarters of them singletons. Material for sequencing was PBMCs. The source of these receptors is a woman in her late teens or twenties in good health and CMV-seropositive.

J is TRBJ1-1 and V is TRBV2, with 7 bases lining up with TRBD1. This CDR3 is built from 14 residues. In germline, CDR1 is SNHLY, CDR2 FYNNEI. V trimming: 8 bases; J trimming: 3 bases; junction bases outside the gene matches: 9. CDR3 sequence: CASDREGLDTEAFF. The CDR3 coding sequence is TGTGCCAGCGACAGGGAAGGTCTGGACACTGAAGCTTTCTTT.

The chain couples TRBV25-1 to TRBJ2-7; 10 bases agree with TRBD1. Germline V gene lookup returns CDR1 MGHDK and CDR2 SYGVNS. The ends lost 4 bases at V and 3 bases at J; junction bases unmatched: 3. This CDR3 has 14 residues. The CDR3 region has the DNA TGTGCCAGCAGTGGCCGGACAGGGGGCTACGAGCAGTACTTC. Encoded protein: CASSGRTGGYEQYF.

The rearrangement links TRBV5-4 to TRBJ1-4; tentative D call: TRBD1 (5 bases). CDR1 is SGHNT and CDR2 is YYREEE in the germline V gene (reference sequence). The CDR3 has 14 amino acids. The V gene lost 3 bases and the J gene lost 3 bases, with 9 bases spanning the gap. CDR3 bases: TGTGCCAGCAGCTCGACAGTAGCTAATGAAAAACTGTTTTTT. This codes for CASSSTVANEKLFF.

This clone was counted a few times. This chain uses TRBV10-2 with TRBJ2-7, with 8 nucleotides matching TRBD1. The CDR3 covers 14 residues. Trimming took 5 bases from V and 2 from J; bases not matched to a gene: 5. Looked up from germline, CDR1 is WSHSY and CDR2 is SAAADI. CDR3 nucleotide sequence: TGCGCCAGCAGTATACAGGGGGGACCCTACGAGCAGTACTTC. It yields the protein CASSIQGGPYEQYF.

The chain links TRBV23-1 to TRBJ2-3; a possible D gene is TRBD2 (6 bases). TRBV23-1 is noted as an ORF with a role that remains uncertain. The CDR3 runs to 18 residues. V was pared by 2 bases and J by 0 bases, with 18 bases between. The CDR3 region is CASSQPPGGTLSTDTQYF. CDR3 nucleotide sequence: TGCGCCAGCAGTCAACCCCCAGGAGGGACGCTGAGCACAGATACGCAGTATTTT.

The chain has TRBV27 and TRBJ1-3; no clear D gene. V dropped 3 bases and J dropped 0 bases, with 9 bases sitting between them. The V gene's germline CDR1 is MNHEY and CDR2 SMNVEV (reference sequence). CDR3 length equals 15 residues. The CDR3: CASSLGSSSGNTIYF. CDR3 coding DNA: TGTGCCAGCAGTTTGGGCTCCTCCTCTGGAAACACCATATATTTT.

This clone was picked up a small number of times. The J gene is TRBJ1-2, the V gene TRBV14; D is unclear. Germline CDR1 reads SGHDN; CDR2 reads FVKESK. V shed 4 bases and J shed 3 bases, with 18 bases lying between them. CDR3 length: 16 residues. The CDR3 coding sequence is TGTGCCAGCAGCCCGAGGCGACTGCCATCTTACTATGGCTACACCTTC. Translation: CASSPRRLPSYYGYTF. Full variable domain (outside the CDR3, taken from reference TRBV14 and TRBJ1-2): EAGVTQFPSHSVIEKGQTVTLRCDPISGHDNLYWYRRVMGKEIKFLLHFVKESKQDESGMPNNRFLAERTGGTYSTLKVQPAELEDSGVYFCASSPRRLPSYYGYTFGSGTRLTVV.

The CDR3 nucleotides are TGTGCCAGCAGCCCCCGACAGGAGGCCTACGAGCAGTACTTC. Translated, it gives CASSPRQEAYEQYF. This rearrangement joins TRBV7-8 to TRBJ2-7; tentatively, D is TRBD1 (6 bases). Germline V CDR1 and CDR2: SGHVS, FQNEAQ. Trimming cost V 5 bases and J 2 bases, with 13 bases left between them. The CDR3 extends over 14 amino acids.

The chain has TRBV27 and TRBJ1-2; 7 positions match TRBD1. This CDR3 spans 14 amino acids. Germline lookup yields CDR1 MNHEY and CDR2 SMNVEV (reference sequence). The ends lost 4 bases at V and 6 bases at J; junction bases unmatched: 8. The CDR3, as DNA: TGTGCCAGCAGTTCATTGGACAGGCCCGATGGCTACACCTTC. Translating it yields CASSSLDRPDGYTF.

V gene TRBV5-1 combines with J gene TRBJ2-7, with TRBD1 identical over 10 bases. Trimming removed 4 bases from V and 6 bases from J; junction bases left unmatched: 7. The V gene's germline CDR1 is SGHRS and CDR2 YFSETQ. The CDR3 spans 14 residues. Written as DNA, the CDR3 is TGCGCCAGCAGCGGGAGGGACAGGGGTCTCGAGCAGTACTTC. Residues: CASSGRDRGLEQYF.

V is TRBV4-1 and J is TRBJ2-1; 12 bases match TRBD2. The CDR3 covers 18 residues. The J segment lost 0 bases and the V segment lost 7 bases, leaving 10 bases of the junction unmatched. Per the germline V gene, CDR1 is MGHRA and CDR2 is YSYEKL. The chain's CDR3 is CASTWGLAGPSSYNEQFF. The CDR3 coding sequence is TGCGCCAGCACCTGGGGACTAGCGGGCCCGAGCTCCTACAATGAGCAGTTCTTC.

The chain employs TRBV7-6 and TRBJ2-2; tentative D call: TRBD1 (6 bases). The germline gives CDR1 SGHVS, CDR2 FNYEAQ. Trimming took off 5 bases at V and 0 bases at J, with 10 bases between the two ends. This CDR3 has 15 residues. DNA of the CDR3: TGTGCCAGCAGCGCCGGACAGCCGAACACCGGGGAGCTGTTTTTT. Its protein is CASSAGQPNTGELFF. Using reference TRBV7-6 and TRBJ2-2 for the parts outside the CDR3, the full variable domain is GAGVSQSPRYKVTKRGQDVALRCDPISGHVSLYWYRQALGQGPEFLTYFNYEAQQDKSGLPNDRFSAERPEGSISTLTIQRTEQRDSAMYRCASSAGQPNTGELFFGEGSRLTVL.

This clone was counted between two and nine times. The chain employs TRBV9 and TRBJ1-2; D perhaps matches TRBD1 (5 bases). The V end lost 6 bases, the J end lost 5 bases, and 14 bases lay between the germline ends. Germline assignment: CDR1 SGDLS and CDR2 YYNGEE. The CDR3 sequence is 13 residues long. The CDR3 DNA reads as TGTGCCAGCACCGCCCCGGGGGAGTATGGCTACACCTTC. Its translation: CASTAPGEYGYTF.

The chain carries TRBV25-1 and TRBJ2-1, with 8 bases matching TRBD2. The CDR3 runs to 15 residues. Trimming cost V 4 bases and J 3 bases; bases outside gene matches: 5. Germline CDR1 MGHDK, CDR2 SYGVNS. CDR3 sequence (DNA): TGTGCCAGCAGTGGGGCTAGCGGGCTCTACAATGAGCAGTTCTTC. It encodes CASSGASGLYNEQFF.

This chain links TRBV10-1 with TRBJ2-7; D possibly corresponds to TRBD2 (6 bases). V was trimmed by 4 bases and J by 3 bases, leaving 13 bases between them. Germline-derived CDR1 and CDR2 are WNHNN and SYGVQD (reference sequence). The CDR3 extends over 14 amino acids. This CDR3 reads CASSARGALYEQYF. CDR3 nucleotide sequence: TGCGCCAGCAGTGCCCGCGGGGCCCTCTACGAGCAGTACTTC.

The genes are TRBV9 and TRBJ2-5; tentatively, D is TRBD1 (5 bases). Germline V gives CDR1 SGDLS, CDR2 YYNGEE. The ends were cut back, 0 bases at V and 2 bases at J, with 11 bases in the middle. The CDR3 runs 15 residues. Here the CDR3 DNA reads TGTGCCAGCAGCGTAGTGGGGCAGACACAAGAGACCCAGTACTTC. It is translated as CASSVVGQTQETQYF.

The rearrangement uses TRBV23-1 and TRBJ1-5; D possibly corresponds to TRBD1 (6 bases). TRBV23-1 is filed as an ORF, its function uncertain. V shed 0 bases and J shed 7 bases, with 10 bases lying between them. This CDR3 has 14 amino acids. The CDR3 DNA sequence: TGCGCCAGCAGTCAATCTCACAGGGTGCAGCCCCAGCATTTT. This translates into CASSQSHRVQPQHF.

The chain is built from TRBV7-9 and TRBJ2-3; D is perhaps TRBD1 (5 bases). CDR1 SEHNR and CDR2 FQNEAQ come from the germline V gene (reference sequence). V was trimmed by 1 base and J by 2 bases, leaving 22 bases between them. CDR3 length: 19 residues. CDR3 protein: CASSLVPRGSRFATDTQYF. The CDR3 nucleotides are TGTGCCAGCAGCTTAGTTCCTAGGGGTTCGAGGTTCGCCACAGATACGCAGTATTTT.

This clone was seen only a few times. The chain links TRBV5-6 to TRBJ2-2, with a tentative D call TRBD1 (6 bases). V was clipped by 2 bases and J by 6 bases, with 17 bases between them. Germline lookup yields CDR1 SGHDT and CDR2 YYEEEE. The CDR3 has 16 amino acids. The CDR3 nucleotides are TGTGCCAGCAGCTTTAGCCACACCGCAGGGGCCGGGGAGCTGTTTTTT. It encodes CASSFSHTAGAGELFF.

V gene TRBV30 combines with J gene TRBJ2-7; 7 bases fit TRBD1. This CDR3 is built from 12 residues. Germline values: CDR1 GTSNPN, CDR2 SVGIG (reference sequence). Trimming at V came to 2 bases and at J to 6 bases, leaving 4 bases not matched to a gene. The CDR3 loop is CAWSRQGSEQYF. The CDR3 coding sequence is TGTGCCTGGAGTAGACAGGGATCCGAGCAGTACTTC.

This chain links TRBV12-5 with TRBJ2-1; weak D call: TRBD2 (5 bases). Trimming took off 6 bases at V and 7 bases at J, with 19 bases between the two ends. The length of the CDR3 is 15 residues. CDR1 and CDR2 (germline): LGHNT, FRNRAP. Here the CDR3 reads CASGKEIGSGNEQFF. The CDR3, as DNA: TGTGCTAGTGGCAAAGAAATAGGGAGTGGGAATGAGCAGTTCTTC.

The chain employs TRBV19 and TRBJ2-7; weak D call: TRBD2 (5 bases). Between the trimmed V and J ends, which lost 6 bases and 5 bases, there was a span of 14 bases. The CDR3 has 13 amino acids. Germline V CDR1 and CDR2: LNHDA, SQIVND (reference sequence). The CDR3 protein is CASRAGYVDEQYF. CDR3 DNA sequence: TGTGCCAGTAGGGCGGGCTACGTCGACGAGCAGTACTTC.

The chain employs TRBV4-1 and TRBJ1-1; D may be TRBD1 (6 bases). The germline V gene encodes CDR1 MGHRA and CDR2 YSYEKL. The ends were cut back, 5 bases at V and 0 bases at J, with 10 bases in the middle. The CDR3 consists of 14 residues. Here the CDR3 reads CASSGRTVNTEAFF. The CDR3 DNA reads TGCGCCAGCAGCGGACGGACAGTGAACACTGAAGCTTTCTTT.